This TCR beta chain stems from a study of T-cell memory formation after mild COVID-19. Study-wide context: TCR clusters were largely donor specific.

The study's findings and limits: Pre-infection memory already had some responding clones, implying cross-reactive memory joined.

The germline CDR1 and CDR2 sequences are SGHRS and YFSETQ. CDR3 length: 17 amino acids. With 1 base removed from V and 14 bases from J, the gap between germline ends came to 30 bases. Libraries for TCRalpha and TCRbeta carried sample barcodes and unique molecular identifiers via 5'RACE. TCRdb re-called the 5' RACE reads with MiXCR, one entry per CDR3 protein. The repertoire holds 430,000 or so distinct CDR3 sequences, with approximately 25% as singletons. On this clonotype itself: The target antigen is unknown.

Material for sequencing was PBMCs or a T cell subset sorted from them (not recorded which). The rearrangement links TRBV5-1 to TRBJ2-5; D tentatively fits TRBD1 or TRBD2 (5 bases each). This clonotype was sampled from an adult woman who had mild COVID-19 (a few samples of this study predate the infection). Cell type and time point are not known. CDR3 amino acids: CASSLNSVSSSSGTVYF. CDR3 DNA: TGCGCCAGCAGCTTGAATTCAGTTAGCTCCTCGAGTGGGACGGTATACTTC.